The 5 T cell receptor beta chains below were found in one sample sequenced in a study of T-cell memory formation after mild COVID-19. Each CDR3 protein is one row after TCRdb ran MiXCR on the 5' RACE reads. The sample comprises approximately 100,000 distinct CDR3 sequences, about an eighth of which are singletons, and more than 25% rests with the top ten. Sequenced: PBMCs or a T cell subset sorted from them (not recorded which). Receptor source: an adult woman who had mild COVID-19 (a few samples of this study predate the infection). Cell type and time point are not known.

This clonotype was recorded a few times. The chain joins TRBV12-3 or TRBV12-4 to TRBJ2-3; TRBD2 aligns across 12 bases. After removal of 3 bases from V and 4 bases from J, the junction contained 5 bases not matched to a gene. The CDR3 extends over 16 amino acids. CDR3 bases: TGTGCCAGCAGTTTGCCGACTAGCGGGAGACCAGATACGCAGTATTTT. Translating it yields CASSLPTSGRPDTQYF.

V gene TRBV7-9 combines with J gene TRBJ1-1; no definite D call. The V end was cut by 5 bases, the J end by 8 bases, with 9 bases between. This CDR3 spans 11 amino acids. CDR1 is SEHNR and CDR2 is FQNEAQ in the germline V gene (reference sequence). CDR3 amino acids: CASSSSPEAFF. For the CDR3, the DNA is TGTGCCAGCAGCAGCAGTCCCGAAGCTTTCTTT.

This clonotype was detected ten times or more. V gene TRBV12-3 or TRBV12-4 combines with J gene TRBJ2-3; D remains ambiguous. The CDR3 totals 11 residues. Trimming shortened V by 6 bases and J by 2 bases, and 3 bases separated the two germline ends. CDR3 in DNA: TGTGCCAGCAGCCCCACAGATACGCAGTATTTT. Its protein is CASSPTDTQYF.

In its sample, this clonotype was seen many times. The V call is TRBV11-3, the J call TRBJ2-1; the D gene is possibly TRBD2 (5 bases). Germline-derived CDR1 and CDR2 are SGHNT and YENEEA. The ends were cut back, 7 bases at V and 5 bases at J, with 21 bases in the middle. The CDR3 is 16 amino acids. The CDR3: CASKQSGTTTHNEQFF. CDR3 coding DNA: TGTGCCAGCAAGCAAAGCGGAACCACGACGCACAATGAGCAGTTCTTC.

In this sample, this clonotype turned up a few times. V is TRBV5-1 and J is TRBJ2-7; 12 positions agree with TRBD2. This CDR3 has 15 amino acids. Germline V gives CDR1 SGHRS, CDR2 YFSETQ. Trimming cost V 3 bases and J 1 base; bases outside gene matches: 2. The CDR3 spells CASSWGTSGSYEQYF. The CDR3 DNA sequence: TGCGCCAGCAGCTGGGGGACTAGCGGGTCCTACGAGCAGTACTTC. The full variable domain, its missing parts supplied by reference TRBV5-1 and TRBJ2-7, is KAGVTQTPRYLIKTRGQQVTLSCSPISGHRSVSWYQQTPGQGLQFLFEYFSETQRNKGNFPGRFSGRQFSNSRSEMNVSTLELGDSALYLCASSWGTSGSYEQYFGPGTRLTVT.